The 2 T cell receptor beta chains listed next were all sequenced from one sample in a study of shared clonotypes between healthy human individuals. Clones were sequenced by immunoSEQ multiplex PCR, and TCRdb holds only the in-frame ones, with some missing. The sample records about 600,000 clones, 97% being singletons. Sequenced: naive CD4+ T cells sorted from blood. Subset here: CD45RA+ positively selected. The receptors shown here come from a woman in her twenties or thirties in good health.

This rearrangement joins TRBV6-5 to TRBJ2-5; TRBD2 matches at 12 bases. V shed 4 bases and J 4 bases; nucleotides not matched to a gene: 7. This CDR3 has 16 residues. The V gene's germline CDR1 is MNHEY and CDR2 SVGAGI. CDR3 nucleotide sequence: TGTGCCAGCAGTTCACCTAGCGGGAGGGGGCGAGAGACCCAGTACTTC. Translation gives CASSSPSGRGRETQYF.

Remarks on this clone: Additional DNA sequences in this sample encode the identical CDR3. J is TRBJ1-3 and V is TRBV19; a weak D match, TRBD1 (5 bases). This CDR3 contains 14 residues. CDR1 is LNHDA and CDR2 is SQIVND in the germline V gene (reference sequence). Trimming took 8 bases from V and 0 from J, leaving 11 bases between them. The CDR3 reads CASSSGFSGNTIYF. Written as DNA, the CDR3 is TGTGCCAGTTCCTCAGGGTTCTCTGGAAACACCATATATTTT.